What follows are 22 T cell receptor beta chains derived from one specimen sequenced in a study of T-cell memory formation after mild COVID-19. TCRdb re-called the 5' RACE reads through MiXCR, storing one row per CDR3 protein. The sample lists around 200,000 distinct CDR3 sequences; 9.5% were seen once. Specimen: PBMCs or a T cell subset sorted from them (not recorded which). These receptors all come from a man younger than 30 who had mild COVID-19 (a few samples of this study predate the infection). Cell type and time point are not known.

This clonotype has only a few counts. The J gene is TRBJ1-4, the V gene TRBV6-5, with D possibly being TRBD1 (5 bases). The CDR3 contains 14 residues. CDR1 and CDR2 from the germline V gene are MNHEY and SVGAGI. Deletions cut 8 bases from V and 4 bases from J, with 14 bases between. The CDR3 DNA reads as TGTGCCAGCCATACTCCAGGGCTTAATGAAAAACTGTTTTTT. It yields the protein CASHTPGLNEKLFF.

The chain combines TRBV4-1 with TRBJ2-3; TRBD1 matches 8 bases. This CDR3 is built from 15 residues. The germline gives CDR1 MGHRA, CDR2 YSYEKL. With 5 bases clipped from V and 5 bases from J, the junction kept 9 bases outside the gene matches. The CDR3 nucleotides are TGCGCCAGCAGCTACGGGACAGGTGTAGGAGATACGCAGTATTTT. Translation: CASSYGTGVGDTQYF.

At least ten counts were recorded for this clonotype. CDR3 protein: CASSLDGGYGYTF. The CDR3 nucleotides read TGCGCCAGCAGCTTGGACGGGGGTTATGGCTACACCTTC. The V and J genes are TRBV5-1 and TRBJ1-2; possibly TRBD1 for D (5 bases). Deletions cut 0 bases from V and 5 bases from J, with 8 bases between. Looked up from germline, CDR1 is SGHRS and CDR2 is YFSETQ. This CDR3 comprises 13 residues.

This clonotype appeared a few times. This chain uses TRBV29-1 with TRBJ2-7, with a possible D match to TRBD1 (5 bases). V gave up 7 bases and J gave up 2 bases, with 15 bases separating them. This CDR3 has 13 residues. Germline V gene data show CDR1 as SQVTM and CDR2 as ANQGSEA. The chain's CDR3 is CSGTSGAAYEQYF. DNA for the CDR3: TGCAGCGGGACGTCTGGGGCCGCCTACGAGCAGTACTTC.

This clonotype was found a few times. The chain joins TRBV28 to TRBJ1-2; D remains unclear. The length of the CDR3 is 11 residues. Looked up from germline, CDR1 is MDHEN and CDR2 is SYDVKM. Between the trimmed V and J ends, which lost 4 bases and 4 bases, there was a span of 4 bases. This chain's CDR3 is CASSSFYGYTF. The CDR3 region has the DNA TGTGCCAGCAGTTCCTTCTATGGCTACACCTTC.

This chain uses TRBV3-1 with TRBJ2-7; TRBD1 might be the D (6 bases). CDR1 and CDR2 from the germline V gene are LGHDT and YNNKEL (reference sequence). The CDR3 loop spans 14 amino acids. Trimming left V 0 bases short and J 9 bases short, with 15 bases between. For the CDR3, the DNA is TGTGCCAGCAGCCAAGAGGGACATCCAACGGGGCAGTACTTC. Translation gives CASSQEGHPTGQYF.

This chain links TRBV20-1 with TRBJ2-5; 11 bases are shared with TRBD2. The V and J ends lost 3 bases and 7 bases, in that order; junction bases with no gene match: 10. Germline V CDR1 and CDR2: DFQATT, SNEGSKA (reference sequence). This CDR3 contains 15 residues. Here the CDR3 DNA reads TGCAGTGCTAGCCCTTCTAGCGGGGGGCCATCGACCCAGTACTTC. The encoded protein is CSASPSSGGPSTQYF.

This clonotype was picked up a small number of times. The V gene is TRBV24-1, the J gene TRBJ2-3; 8 nucleotides match TRBD2. The J segment lost 1 base and the V segment lost 3 bases, leaving 5 bases of the junction unmatched. Germline lookup yields CDR1 KGHDR and CDR2 SFDVKD. The CDR3 covers 16 residues. In nucleotides, the CDR3 is TGTGCCACCAGTGATGCCTCTAGCGGGCGCACAGATACGCAGTATTTT. It codes for CATSDASSGRTDTQYF.

This clonotype was observed many times. The chain uses TRBV28 and TRBJ2-4; 9 nucleotides align to TRBD1. The CDR3 spans 15 residues. The germline CDR1 and CDR2 sequences are MDHEN and SYDVKM. Losses at the gene ends were 5 bases for V and 6 bases for J; bases not matched to a gene: 8. CDR3 DNA: TGTGCCAGCAGTAGATCAACGACAGGGGGAAACATTCAGTACTTC. As protein: CASSRSTTGGNIQYF. Filled out from reference TRBV28 and TRBJ2-4, the complete variable domain reads DVKVTQSSRYLVKRTGEKVFLECVQDMDHENMFWYRQDPGLGLRLIYFSYDVKMKEKGDIPEGYSVSREKKERFSLILESASTNQTSMYLCASSRSTTGGNIQYFGAGTRLSVL.

The V gene is TRBV2, the J gene TRBJ1-2; D remains ambiguous. The CDR3 covers 14 residues. The V gene's germline CDR1 is SNHLY and CDR2 FYNNEI. Trimming shortened V by 4 bases and J by 8 bases, and 17 bases separated the two germline ends. This CDR3 reads CASSGSTSRGGYTF. The DNA for the CDR3 is TGTGCCAGCAGTGGGTCGACTTCCCGGGGAGGCTACACCTTC.

CDR3 residues: CATSHYSSGANVLTF. For the CDR3, the DNA is TGTGCCACCAGTCACTACAGCTCTGGGGCCAACGTCCTGACTTTC. The rearrangement links TRBV24-1 to TRBJ2-6, with D unresolved. The V end lost 6 bases, the J end lost 0 bases, and 8 bases lay between the germline ends. The CDR3 spans 15 residues. The V gene's germline CDR1 is KGHDR and CDR2 SFDVKD.

The chain recombines TRBV10-3 with TRBJ1-5; weak D call: TRBD1 (6 bases). The CDR3 runs to 13 residues. The germline CDR1 and CDR2 sequences are ENHRY and SYGVKD. V lost 6 bases to trimming and J lost 3 bases, with 9 bases between them. The CDR3 coding sequence is TGTGCCATCAGAACAGGGTACAATCAGCCCCAGCATTTT. It is translated as CAIRTGYNQPQHF.

The chain has TRBV20-1 and TRBJ2-5, with TRBD2 as a possible D gene (7 bases). The germline V gene encodes CDR1 DFQATT and CDR2 SNEGSKA (reference sequence). Trimming removed 8 bases from V and 0 bases from J, with 13 bases in between. The length of the CDR3 is 13 residues. Here the CDR3 reads CSLSGGHQETQYF. DNA for the CDR3: TGCAGTCTATCCGGGGGGCACCAAGAGACCCAGTACTTC.

In this sample, this clonotype turned up a few times. The V and J genes are TRBV7-2 and TRBJ1-1; possible D gene TRBD1, 5 bases. Germline CDR1 SGHTA, CDR2 FQGNSA. With 6 bases removed from V and 4 bases from J, the gap between germline ends came to 12 bases. The CDR3 runs 13 residues. CDR3 residues: CASRRGLTTEAFF. CDR3 nucleotide sequence: TGTGCCAGCAGGAGGGGACTTACCACTGAAGCTTTCTTT.

At least ten counts were recorded for this clonotype. V is TRBV12-3 or TRBV12-4 and J is TRBJ2-5; 7 bases match TRBD2. The CDR3 has 16 amino acids. V trimming: 3 bases; J trimming: 2 bases; junction bases outside the gene matches: 9. The CDR3 region has the DNA TGTGCCAGCAGTTTGCGACTAGCTGGGACTCAAGAGACCCAGTACTTC. This sequence encodes CASSLRLAGTQETQYF.

This clonotype was seen a few times. The chain links TRBV5-6 to TRBJ2-5, with TRBD2 matching 7 bases. Germline V CDR1 and CDR2: SGHDT, YYEEEE. V shed 4 bases, J shed 4 bases, and the junction held 4 bases outside the gene matches. The length of the CDR3 is 13 residues. CDR3: CASSLGLVETQYF. CDR3 in DNA: TGTGCCAGCAGCCTTGGACTAGTAGAGACCCAGTACTTC.

This clonotype has ten or more counts. The chain has TRBV11-2 and TRBJ2-1; D may be TRBD1 (5 bases). This CDR3 is 12 amino acids long. Trimming stripped 5 bases from V and 7 bases from J, with 9 bases between. Per the germline V gene, CDR1 is SGHAT and CDR2 is FQNNGV. CDR3 DNA sequence: TGTGCCAGCAGCCTGAACAGGAATGAGCAGTTCTTC. Its translation: CASSLNRNEQFF.

A few counts support this clonotype. This sequence joins TRBV9 and TRBJ1-1; TRBD1 matches 9 bases. The V gene end was trimmed by 1 base and the J gene end by 5 bases; junction bases not matched to a gene: 3. The CDR3 runs 14 residues. From germline, CDR1 is SGDLS and CDR2 YYNGEE. The CDR3 DNA reads TGTGCCAGCAGCGTAACAGGGGGCTGGACTGAAGCTTTCTTT. Protein sequence: CASSVTGGWTEAFF.

This clonotype was seen at least ten times. The chain has TRBV18 and TRBJ2-7; D is ambiguous. Trimming took 5 bases from V and 6 from J, leaving 8 bases between them. The germline V gene has CDR1 KGHSH and CDR2 LQKENI. The CDR3 has 11 residues. CDR3 loop: CASSSYGEQYF. DNA for the CDR3: TGTGCCAGCTCATCGTATGGCGAGCAGTACTTC.

This clonotype was found many times. The CDR3: CASRQQRVLTDTQYF. DNA of the CDR3: TGTGCCAGCAGACAACAACGGGTCCTCACAGATACGCAGTATTTT. This chain uses TRBV12-3 or TRBV12-4 with TRBJ2-3; D is unclear. Trimming stripped 6 bases from V and 2 bases from J, with 15 bases between. The CDR3 contains 15 residues.

The rearrangement links TRBV6-5 to TRBJ1-1; a weak D match, TRBD1 (5 bases). The CDR3 is made up of 14 amino acids. Germline CDR1 and CDR2: MNHEY and SVGAGI. V lost 10 bases and J 4 bases, leaving 19 bases between the germline ends. The CDR3 protein is CATGLRGVGTEAFF. Written as DNA, the CDR3 is TGTGCCACCGGACTAAGGGGAGTCGGCACTGAAGCTTTCTTT.

This sequence joins TRBV7-2 and TRBJ1-2; a weak D match, TRBD1 (6 bases). Trimming cost V 6 bases and J 4 bases, with 12 bases left between them. The CDR3 runs to 13 residues. The V gene's germline CDR1 is SGHTA and CDR2 FQGNSA. CDR3 amino acids: CASRNRETYGYTF. CDR3 nucleotide sequence: TGTGCCAGCAGGAACAGGGAGACCTATGGCTACACCTTC.